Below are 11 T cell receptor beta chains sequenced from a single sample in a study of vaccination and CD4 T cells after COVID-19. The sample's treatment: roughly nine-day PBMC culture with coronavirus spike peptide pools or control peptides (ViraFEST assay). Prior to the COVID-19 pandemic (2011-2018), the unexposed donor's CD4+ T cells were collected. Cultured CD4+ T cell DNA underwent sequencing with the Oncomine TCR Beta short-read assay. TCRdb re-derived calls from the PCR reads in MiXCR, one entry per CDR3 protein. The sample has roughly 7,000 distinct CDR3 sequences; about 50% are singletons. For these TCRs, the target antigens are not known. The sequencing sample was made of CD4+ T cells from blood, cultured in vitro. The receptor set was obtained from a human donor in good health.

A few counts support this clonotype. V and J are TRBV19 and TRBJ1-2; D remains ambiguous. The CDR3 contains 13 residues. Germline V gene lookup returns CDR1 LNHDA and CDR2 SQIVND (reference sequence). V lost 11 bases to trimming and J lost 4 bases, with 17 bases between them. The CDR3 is CAATDGLVYGYTF. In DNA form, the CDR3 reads TGTGCCGCTACGGACGGACTCGTCTATGGCTACACCTTC.

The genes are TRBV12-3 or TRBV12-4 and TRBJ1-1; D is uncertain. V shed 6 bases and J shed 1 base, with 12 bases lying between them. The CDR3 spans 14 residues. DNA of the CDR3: TGTGCCAGCAGCCCGACTGCAGCGAACACTGAAGCTTTCTTT. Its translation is CASSPTAANTEAFF.

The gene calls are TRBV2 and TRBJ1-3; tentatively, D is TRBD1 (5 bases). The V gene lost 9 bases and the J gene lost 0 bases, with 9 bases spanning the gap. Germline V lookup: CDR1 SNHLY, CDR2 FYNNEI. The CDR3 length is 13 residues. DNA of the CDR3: TGTGCCAGTCGACAGAGCTCTGGAAACACCATATATTTT. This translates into CASRQSSGNTIYF.

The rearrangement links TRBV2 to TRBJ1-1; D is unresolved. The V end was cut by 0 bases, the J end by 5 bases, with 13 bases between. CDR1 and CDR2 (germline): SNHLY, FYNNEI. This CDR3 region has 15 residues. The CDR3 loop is CASSEARTVQTEAFF. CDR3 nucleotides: TGTGCCAGCAGTGAAGCCCGGACGGTGCAAACTGAAGCTTTCTTT.

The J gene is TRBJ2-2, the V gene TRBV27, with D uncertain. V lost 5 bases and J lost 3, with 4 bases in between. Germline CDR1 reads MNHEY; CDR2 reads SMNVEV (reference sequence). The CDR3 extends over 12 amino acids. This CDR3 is CASSPDTGELFF. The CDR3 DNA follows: TGTGCCAGCAGTCCCGACACCGGGGAGCTGTTTTTT.

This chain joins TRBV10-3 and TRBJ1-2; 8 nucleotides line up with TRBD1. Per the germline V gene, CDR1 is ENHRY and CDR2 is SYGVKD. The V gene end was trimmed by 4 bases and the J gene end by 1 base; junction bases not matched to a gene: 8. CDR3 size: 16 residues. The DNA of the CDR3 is TGTGCCATCAGTGGTGGCAGGACAGGGATTAACTATGGCTACACCTTC. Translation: CAISGGRTGINYGYTF.

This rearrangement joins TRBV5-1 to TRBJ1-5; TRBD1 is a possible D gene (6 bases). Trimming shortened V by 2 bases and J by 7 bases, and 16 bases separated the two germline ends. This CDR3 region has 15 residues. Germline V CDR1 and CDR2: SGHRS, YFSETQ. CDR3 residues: CASSFNSGVGQPQHF. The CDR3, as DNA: TGCGCCAGCAGCTTCAACTCAGGGGTTGGGCAGCCCCAGCATTTT.

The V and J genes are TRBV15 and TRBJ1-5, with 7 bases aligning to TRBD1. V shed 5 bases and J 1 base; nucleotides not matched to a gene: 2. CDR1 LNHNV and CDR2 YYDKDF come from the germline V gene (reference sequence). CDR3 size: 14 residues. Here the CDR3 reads CATSPDRSNQPQHF. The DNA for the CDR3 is TGTGCCACCAGCCCGGACAGGAGCAATCAGCCCCAGCATTTT.

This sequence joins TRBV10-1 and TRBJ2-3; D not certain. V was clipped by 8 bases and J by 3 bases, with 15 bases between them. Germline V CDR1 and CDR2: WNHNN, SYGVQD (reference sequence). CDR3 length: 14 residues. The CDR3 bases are TGCGCCAGCTTCTTGAGAAGAAGTACAGATACGCAGTATTTT. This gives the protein CASFLRRSTDTQYF.

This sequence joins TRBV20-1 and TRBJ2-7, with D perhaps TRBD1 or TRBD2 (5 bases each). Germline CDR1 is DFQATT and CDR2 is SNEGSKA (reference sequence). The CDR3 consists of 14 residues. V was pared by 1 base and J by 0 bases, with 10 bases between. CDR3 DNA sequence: TGCAGTGCTAGAGTCGAGGGGTCCTCCTACGAGCAGTACTTC. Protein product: CSARVEGSSYEQYF.

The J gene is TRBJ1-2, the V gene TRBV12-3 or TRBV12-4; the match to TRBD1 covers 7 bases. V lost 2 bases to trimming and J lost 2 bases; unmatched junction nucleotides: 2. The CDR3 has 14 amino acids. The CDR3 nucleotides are TGTGCCAGCAGTTTAAGACAGGGAAACTATGGCTACACCTTC. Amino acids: CASSLRQGNYGYTF.